This TCR beta chain was recorded in a study of shared clonotypes between healthy human individuals. Unsorted PBMC DNA went through sequencing on ten immunoSEQ deep assay plates. In the authors' methods: Filtering differed, since immunoSEQ gave only junction sequences and no quality scores. The repertoire was sequenced with immunoSEQ multiplex PCR; TCRdb's copy has only in-frame clones and lacks some. The V and J calls and the clone size are those of that table, but D and trimming were determined from the DNA. Among 450,000 to 500,000 clones listed, roughly 80% were seen once. Unsorted samples used approximately 99 million PBMCs for genomic DNA. Germline V CDR1 and CDR2: SEHNR, FQNEAQ (reference sequence). V lost 5 bases, J lost 8 bases, and 18 bases lay in between. The CDR3 extends over 14 amino acids.

The clonotype comes from a woman aged 40 to 49 in good health. Some clones in this sample may be carry-over from other donors' samples. This chain links TRBV7-9 with TRBJ1-2; D is perhaps TRBD1 (5 bases). Sequences were obtained from PBMCs. CDR3 DNA sequence: TGTGCCAGCAGCGGCATGTCAGGGTTGGAGGGCTACACCTTC. Translated: CASSGMSGLEGYTF.